This T cell receptor (beta chain) was recorded in a study of blood T cell repertoires in COVID-19. Assay: immunoSEQ multiplex PCR; the TCRdb copy retains only in-frame clones and omits some. This sample has fewer than 250,000 clones, with about 90% found just once. Per germline, CDR1 SQVTM and CDR2 ANQGSEA. V was pared by 1 base and J by 6 bases, with 9 bases of the junction left unmatched. This CDR3 region has 14 residues. This chain links TRBV29-1 with TRBJ2-7; 7 bases are shared with TRBD2. Sequences were obtained from peripheral blood. This receptor was taken from a woman aged 70-85 years with acute or convalescent COVID-19. CDR3 in DNA: TGCAGCGTTGAAGTGGGTAGCGGGTCGTCCGAGCAGTACTTC. Encoded protein: CSVEVGSGSSEQYF.